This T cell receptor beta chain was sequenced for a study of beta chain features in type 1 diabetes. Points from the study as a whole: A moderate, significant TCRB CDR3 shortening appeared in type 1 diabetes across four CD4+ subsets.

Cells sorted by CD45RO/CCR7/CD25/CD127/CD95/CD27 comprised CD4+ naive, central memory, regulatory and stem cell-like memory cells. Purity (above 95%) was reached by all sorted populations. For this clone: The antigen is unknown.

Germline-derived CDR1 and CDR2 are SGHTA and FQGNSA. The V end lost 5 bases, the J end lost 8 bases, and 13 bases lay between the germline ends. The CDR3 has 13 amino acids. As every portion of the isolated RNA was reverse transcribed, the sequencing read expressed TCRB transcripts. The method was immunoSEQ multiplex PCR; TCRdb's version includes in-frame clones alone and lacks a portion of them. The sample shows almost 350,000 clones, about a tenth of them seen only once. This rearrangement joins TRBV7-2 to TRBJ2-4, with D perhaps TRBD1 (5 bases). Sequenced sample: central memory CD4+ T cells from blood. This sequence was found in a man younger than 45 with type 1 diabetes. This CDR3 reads CASSAPLGDIQYF. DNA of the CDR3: TGTGCCAGCAGCGCGCCTCTAGGGGACATTCAGTACTTC.